This T cell receptor (beta chain) was captured in a study of T cell clonality in common variable immunodeficiency. Regarding the study as a whole: Shared TCRbeta clones were fewer between CVID subjects than controls. Authors noted CVID clonality's cause needs subpopulation repertoire sequencing. CVID patient heterogeneity limited repertoire-clinical complication correlations.

The CDR3 length is 13 residues. The germline V gene has CDR1 SGHTA and CDR2 FQGNSA. Here immunoSEQ multiplex PCR was the method, and the copy in TCRdb shows in-frame clones only, minus some. Recorded here are approximately 46,000 clones, none singletons. This clone has a handful of counts. What it recognizes is unknown. The CDR3 goes on 3 residues after the read ends, and that part is filled in from the germline J gene. This receptor was identified in a person between 18 and 70 years old in good health. Source material: peripheral blood mononuclear cells. The chain couples TRBV7-2 to TRBJ1-2; no reliable D call. CDR3 sequence reads: CASLGRGTDTYTF. The CDR3 bases that were read are TGTGCCAGCCTCGGTCGTGGCACAGATACG.